This T cell receptor beta chain was observed in a study of blood T cell repertoires in COVID-19. Original data processing: Quantification of nucleated cells was approximated via reference gene primer amplification. Method: immunoSEQ multiplex PCR; TCRdb's copy keeps in-frame clones and lacks some. The D gene and trimming were derived from the DNA, and the V and J assignments and clone size from that table. The repertoire holds about 160,000 clones, with 75% to 90% as singletons. This clone was seen once. Compared with germline, one end of the junction differs, possibly owing to a read error. The CDR3 runs 15 residues. The V gene's germline CDR1 is SGHKS and CDR2 YYEKEE (reference sequence).

The sequenced sample consisted of peripheral blood. This TCR was recovered from a human donor with acute or convalescent COVID-19. The donor label of this sample is uncertain. The rearrangement joins TRBV5-5 to TRBJ2-1, with 9 bases aligning to TRBD2. The CDR3 sequence is CASTLRGGSYNEQFF. CDR3 DNA: TGTGCCAGCACCTTGCGGGGGGGCTCCTACAATGAGCAGTTCTTC. Supplemented by reference TRBV5-5 and TRBJ2-1, the full variable domain reads DAGVTQSPTHLIKTRGQQVTLRCSPISGHKSVSWYQQVLGQGPQFIFQYYEKEERGRGNFPDRFSARQFPNYSSELNVNALLLGDSALYLCASTLRGGSYNEQFFGPGTRLTVL.